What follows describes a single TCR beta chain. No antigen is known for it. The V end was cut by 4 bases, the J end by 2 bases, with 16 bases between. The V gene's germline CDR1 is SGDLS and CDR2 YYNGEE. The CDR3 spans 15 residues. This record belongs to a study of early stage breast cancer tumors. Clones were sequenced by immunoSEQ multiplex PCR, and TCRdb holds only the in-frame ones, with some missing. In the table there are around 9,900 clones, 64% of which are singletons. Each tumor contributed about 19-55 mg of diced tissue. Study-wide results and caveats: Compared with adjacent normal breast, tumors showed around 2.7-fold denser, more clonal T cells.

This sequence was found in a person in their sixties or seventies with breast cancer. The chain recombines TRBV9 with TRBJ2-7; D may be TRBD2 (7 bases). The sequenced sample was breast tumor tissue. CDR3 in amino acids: CASSPQGSGTYEQYF. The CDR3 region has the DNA TGTGCCAGCAGCCCCCAGGGGAGCGGGACCTACGAGCAGTACTTC.